The present entry profiles one T cell receptor (beta chain) with its context. In the original processing: It was from reference gene primer amplification that nucleated cell counts were estimated. This table comes from immunoSEQ multiplex PCR, and its TCRdb copy is limited to in-frame clones, with some not included. V, J and clone size reflect that table, while D and trimming were determined from the DNA. The data show 70,000 or so clones, approximately 90% seen once. CDR1 SGHAT and CDR2 FQNNGV come from the germline V gene. The junction had 9 bases not matched to a gene; V was cut back by 5 bases and J by 6 bases. CDR3 length equals 15 residues. This sample stems from a study of blood T cell repertoires in COVID-19. About the research overall: COVID-19 samples, acute and convalescent, were from the United States, Italy and Spain.

Input material: peripheral blood. The chain joins TRBV11-2 to TRBJ2-2; 7 positions agree with TRBD1. This receptor was taken from a man aged 60-69 years with acute or convalescent COVID-19. In nucleotides, the CDR3 is TGTGCCAGCAGCGTCAACCCGACAGGGTCCGGGGAGCTGTTTTTT. Its protein is CASSVNPTGSGELFF.